Each of the 30 T cell receptor beta chains below was sequenced from the same sample in a study of neoadjuvant nivolumab and ipilimumab in lung cancer. Produced via immunoSEQ multiplex PCR; TCRdb's table is partial and in-frame only. Here the sample spans approximately 29,000 clones, less than 95% being singletons. The sample consisted of peripheral blood, taken after neoadjuvant nivolumab, alone or with ipilimumab, at or shortly before surgery. Receptors were obtained from an adult with non-small cell lung cancer.

The chain uses TRBV4-3 and TRBJ2-5; D is undetermined. Trimming pared 4 bases from V and 7 bases from J, leaving 13 bases between. This CDR3 region has 13 residues. Germline V gene data show CDR1 as LGHNA and CDR2 as YSLEER. In DNA, the CDR3 is TGCGCCAGCAGCCCGAGTGTCCTGGGGACCCAGTACTTC. It is translated as CASSPSVLGTQYF.

The rearrangement uses TRBV18 and TRBJ1-5, with a weak D call TRBD1 (6 bases). V was pared by 4 bases and J by 2 bases, with 24 bases between. This CDR3 has 19 amino acids. CDR1 KGHSH and CDR2 LQKENI come from the germline V gene. The CDR3 loop reads CASSLQGGWGTGRNQPQHF. DNA of the CDR3: TGTGCCAGCTCACTACAGGGAGGATGGGGGACGGGGCGCAATCAGCCCCAGCATTTT.

A remark on this clone: The germline gene is not matched at one end of the junction; a read error may be the cause. The J gene is TRBJ1-2, the V gene TRBV15, with D hard to call. Germline lookup yields CDR1 LNHNV and CDR2 YYDKDF (reference sequence). This CDR3 region has 15 residues. The CDR3 sequence: CATSRVFMENYGYTF. CDR3 nucleotides: TGTGCCACCAGCAGAGTTTTTATGGAGAACTATGGCTACACTTTC.

This chain joins TRBV29-1 and TRBJ2-1, with no clear D. Germline values: CDR1 SQVTM, CDR2 ANQGSEA. This CDR3 is 13 amino acids long. Trimming removed 7 bases at V and 6 bases at J, with 16 bases between. The CDR3 region has the DNA TGCAGCGCCGTCGGTCTAGGCAGCAATGAGCAGTTCTTC. It encodes CSAVGLGSNEQFF.

J is TRBJ2-7 and V is TRBV28; possible D gene TRBD2, 5 bases. The germline CDR1 and CDR2 sequences are MDHEN and SYDVKM. The CDR3 totals 14 residues. V lost 7 bases and J lost 0, with 13 bases in between. The CDR3 DNA follows: TGTGCCAGCACCCCGGGTGACTACTCCTACGAGCAGTACTTC. Its translation: CASTPGDYSYEQYF.

The rearrangement joins TRBV27 to TRBJ1-1, with TRBD1 matching over 8 bases. Unmatched junction bases numbered 5, after V lost 3 bases and J lost 5 bases. Germline lookup yields CDR1 MNHEY and CDR2 SMNVEV (reference sequence). The CDR3 spans 14 residues. In DNA, the CDR3 is TGTGCCAGCAGTTTCACCAGGGGGCAAACTGAAGCTTTCTTT. The encoded protein is CASSFTRGQTEAFF.

J is TRBJ1-1 and V is TRBV25-1, with 7 bases identical to TRBD1. This CDR3 has 14 residues. J was trimmed by 0 bases and V by 6 bases; bases with no gene match: 4. CDR1 is MGHDK and CDR2 is SYGVNS in the germline V gene. The CDR3 DNA reads TGTGCCAGCAGGAAAACAGGGGTGAACACTGAAGCTTTCTTT. Amino acids: CASRKTGVNTEAFF.

The CDR3 is CASSQLGAGGWDTQYF. CDR3 nucleotide sequence: TGCGCCAGCAGCCAACTGGGGGCAGGGGGTTGGGATACGCAGTATTTT. This sequence joins TRBV4-3 and TRBJ2-3; 7 nucleotides align to TRBD1. Germline loops: CDR1 LGHNA, CDR2 YSLEER. The CDR3 has 16 amino acids. The J segment lost 6 bases and the V segment lost 2 bases, leaving 11 bases of the junction unmatched.

The chain uses TRBV4-2 and TRBJ2-7; a possible D gene is TRBD2 (5 bases). This CDR3 comprises 16 residues. Germline V gene sequence: CDR1 LGHNA, CDR2 YNFKEQ. V was cut by 0 bases and J by 7 bases, with 19 bases left in between. The CDR3 here is CASSQDLRTGFEEQYF. CDR3 DNA sequence: TGTGCCAGCAGCCAAGATTTGAGAACGGGGTTCGAGGAGCAGTACTTC.

The V and J genes are TRBV6-5 and TRBJ1-1; the D gene is possibly TRBD1 (6 bases). V gave up 4 bases and J gave up 1 base, with 7 bases separating them. The CDR3 extends over 13 amino acids. The germline CDR1 and CDR2 sequences are MNHEY and SVGAGI. The CDR3 loop is CASSSTGNTEAFF. The CDR3 bases are TGTGCCAGCAGTTCGACAGGGAACACTGAAGCTTTCTTT.

The V gene is TRBV7-2, the J gene TRBJ2-7, with D perhaps assigned TRBD1 or TRBD2 (6 bases each). Per the germline V gene, CDR1 is SGHTA and CDR2 is FQGNSA. The CDR3 is made up of 16 amino acids. The V and J ends lost 0 bases and 5 bases respectively, with 17 bases between them. CDR3 DNA sequence: TGTGCCAGCAGCTTAGCTTCGGGGGCCAGGGCCCACGAGCAGTACTTC. Its protein is CASSLASGARAHEQYF.

The chain couples TRBV7-6 to TRBJ2-3; tentatively, D is TRBD2 (6 bases). The germline V gene encodes CDR1 SGHVS and CDR2 FNYEAQ. The CDR3 length is 14 residues. V was cut by 3 bases and J by 5 bases, with 12 bases left in between. This chain's CDR3 is CASSFGGMGDTQYF. In DNA, the CDR3 is TGTGCCAGCAGCTTTGGGGGGATGGGAGATACGCAGTATTTT.

The chain joins TRBV7-3 to TRBJ2-3, with D perhaps assigned TRBD1 or TRBD2 (6 bases each). Germline CDR1 SGHTA, CDR2 FQGTGA. CDR3 size: 20 residues. Between the trimmed V and J ends, which lost 5 bases and 2 bases, there was a span of 29 bases. The CDR3 spells CASSARDIPTVSGITDTQYF. As DNA, the CDR3 is TGTGCCAGCAGCGCGCGGGACATCCCGACCGTATCGGGTATCACAGATACGCAGTATTTT.

J is TRBJ2-1 and V is TRBV5-4; 12 bases line up with TRBD2. Unmatched junction bases numbered 16, after V lost 4 bases and J lost 8 bases. CDR1 and CDR2 (germline): SGHNT, YYREEE (reference sequence). This CDR3 region has 18 residues. The CDR3 DNA follows: TGTGCCAGCAGCGTTCCGGCCAGGACTAGCGGGGATTACTATGAGCAGTTCTTC. Translated: CASSVPARTSGDYYEQFF. The variable domain in full, completed from reference TRBV5-4 and TRBJ2-1, reads ETGVTQSPTHLIKTRGQQVTLRCSSQSGHNTVSWYQQALGQGPQFIFQYYREEENGRGNFPPRFSGLQFPNYSSELNVNALELDDSALYLCASSVPARTSGDYYEQFFGPGTRLTVL.

The rearrangement joins TRBV19 to TRBJ1-5; the D gene is possibly TRBD1 (6 bases). V was shortened by 1 base and J by 7 bases, with 14 bases between the two germline ends. The CDR3 totals 15 residues. The germline gives CDR1 LNHDA, CDR2 SQIVND (reference sequence). CDR3 coding DNA: TGTGCCAGTAGTATAGTAACAGGGCTTTGGCAGCCCCAGCATTTT. It codes for CASSIVTGLWQPQHF.

The rearrangement links TRBV5-8 to TRBJ1-1; no firm D call. V was clipped by 10 bases and J by 7 bases, with 17 bases between them. This CDR3 comprises 12 residues. Looked up from germline, CDR1 is SGHTS and CDR2 is YDEGEE. CDR3 protein: CASDGPMNEAFF. CDR3 sequence (DNA): TGTGCCTCGGACGGACCCATGAATGAAGCTTTCTTT.

The chain employs TRBV29-1 and TRBJ1-2; perhaps TRBD1 as D (6 bases). This CDR3 comprises 13 residues. Germline V lookup: CDR1 SQVTM, CDR2 ANQGSEA. V shed 5 bases and J shed 3 bases, with 13 bases lying between them. The CDR3, as DNA: TGCAGCGTTTTACAGGGAGAAGACTATGGCTACACCTTC. Its protein product is CSVLQGEDYGYTF.

The chain links TRBV7-2 to TRBJ1-1; D is unresolved. This CDR3 contains 13 residues. Trimming took off 6 bases at V and 7 bases at J, with 15 bases between the two ends. Germline V CDR1 and CDR2: SGHTA, FQGNSA. CDR3 DNA: TGTGCCAGCAGAGAGGCACCTAAGTATGAAGCTTTCTTT. It yields the protein CASREAPKYEAFF.

This chain links TRBV5-1 with TRBJ1-6, with D unresolved. CDR3 size: 15 residues. Trimming stripped 0 bases from V and 1 base from J, with 5 bases between. Germline V gives CDR1 SGHRS, CDR2 YFSETQ. The CDR3 reads CASSLESSYNSPLHF. In nucleotides, the CDR3 is TGCGCCAGCAGCTTGGAATCATCCTATAATTCACCCCTCCACTTT.

The chain has TRBV14 and TRBJ2-5; TRBD1 matches 7 bases. This CDR3 comprises 15 residues. CDR1 is SGHDN, CDR2 FVKESK, per germline. V was clipped by 0 bases and J by 5 bases; unmatched bases: 6. The CDR3 loop is CASSQDYRGWETQYF. DNA of the CDR3: TGTGCCAGCAGCCAAGACTACAGGGGTTGGGAGACCCAGTACTTC.

The rearrangement joins TRBV28 to TRBJ1-2, with a possible D match to TRBD1 (5 bases). The CDR3 is made up of 12 amino acids. CDR1 is MDHEN and CDR2 is SYDVKM in the germline V gene. V lost 2 bases and J lost 6, with 7 bases in between. The CDR3: CASSLGHNGYTF. The CDR3 region has the DNA TGTGCCAGCAGTTTAGGACATAATGGCTACACCTTC.

The chain employs TRBV7-2 and TRBJ2-1; D may match TRBD1 or TRBD2 (5 bases each). Trimming pared 6 bases from V and 14 bases from J, leaving 26 bases between. The CDR3 contains 15 residues. Germline V lookup: CDR1 SGHTA, CDR2 FQGNSA. In DNA form, the CDR3 reads TGTGCCAGCAGGTCAACTACCATCAGGGACGGCACGGAGTTCTTC. Encoded protein: CASRSTTIRDGTEFF.

This chain's CDR3 is CASSVGGDRTPYEQYF. In DNA form, the CDR3 reads TGTGCCAGCAGCGTAGGAGGGGACCGCACCCCTTACGAGCAGTACTTC. The gene calls are TRBV9 and TRBJ2-7, with D tentatively TRBD1 or TRBD2 (5 bases each). Germline V CDR1 and CDR2: SGDLS, YYNGEE. V was clipped by 0 bases and J by 4 bases, with 17 bases between them. CDR3 length: 16 amino acids.

This chain links TRBV9 with TRBJ2-5; D is possibly TRBD1 (6 bases). Germline-derived CDR1 and CDR2 are SGDLS and YYNGEE. V lost 0 bases to trimming and J lost 4 bases, with 19 bases between them. The CDR3 loop spans 17 amino acids. CDR3 DNA sequence: TGTGCCAGCAGCGTAGATCCCGGTGGCAGGGGAAGAGAGACCCAGTACTTC. Its translation is CASSVDPGGRGRETQYF.

This CDR3 reads CASSPSTDTQYF. CDR3 DNA sequence: TGTGCCAGCAGCCCTTCCACAGATACGCAGTATTTT. The genes are TRBV14 and TRBJ2-3; no definite D call. V lost 4 bases and J lost 2, with 4 bases in between. Germline loops: CDR1 SGHDN, CDR2 FVKESK. There are 12 residues in the CDR3.

This clone was detected a few times. The CDR3 sequence is CASSLGMSNEQFF. Written as DNA, the CDR3 is TGTGCCAGCAGCTTAGGAATGTCCAATGAGCAGTTCTTC. This sequence joins TRBV7-2 and TRBJ2-1, with D uncertain. Germline CDR1 is SGHTA and CDR2 is FQGNSA. CDR3 length: 13 amino acids. V lost 1 base and J lost 6, with 7 bases in between.

DNA of the CDR3: TGTGCCAGCGTGGCTTTTCCCGGGACAGTGAAGGGATCCTACAATGAGCAGTTCTTC. Protein: CASVAFPGTVKGSYNEQFF. The chain combines TRBV2 with TRBJ2-1; 7 positions agree with TRBD1. Germline V gives CDR1 SNHLY, CDR2 FYNNEI. The CDR3 is 19 residues long. V lost 8 bases to trimming and J lost 1 base; unmatched junction nucleotides: 20.

The chain uses TRBV5-1 and TRBJ1-1; D may be TRBD1 (5 bases). Germline V lookup: CDR1 SGHRS, CDR2 YFSETQ. Trimming removed 4 bases at V and 7 bases at J, with 17 bases between. The CDR3 spans 14 residues. DNA for the CDR3: TGCGCCAGCAGCCAGGTCGTCGGGGGGAGTGAAGCTTTCTTT. This codes for CASSQVVGGSEAFF.

The sample holds one count of this clone. V gene TRBV5-1 combines with J gene TRBJ2-1; a weak D match, TRBD2 (5 bases). V lost 0 bases, J lost 8 bases, and 9 bases lay in between. The CDR3 is 13 amino acids. The germline V gene encodes CDR1 SGHRS and CDR2 YFSETQ. As DNA, the CDR3 is TGCGCCAGCAGCTTGGGGGTCGGGGATGAGCAGTTCTTC. Translated: CASSLGVGDEQFF.

For the CDR3, the DNA is TGTGCCAGCCTAGACAGGGTGAGGACTGAAGCTTTCTTT. Translation gives CASLDRVRTEAFF. V gene TRBV6-1 combines with J gene TRBJ1-1; 7 bases agree with TRBD1. V shed 8 bases and J 5 bases; nucleotides not matched to a gene: 8. The CDR3 runs to 13 residues. Germline V gives CDR1 MNHNS, CDR2 SASEGT.